This T cell receptor beta chain was recorded in a study of T-cell memory formation after mild COVID-19. TCRdb reprocessed the 5' RACE reads via MiXCR and lists one record per CDR3 protein. This table has 300,000 or so distinct CDR3 sequences, around a sixth appearing once. Only a few counts were recorded for this clonotype. The CDR3 contains 16 residues. The ends lost 5 bases at V and 6 bases at J; junction bases unmatched: 9. The V gene is TRBV12-3 or TRBV12-4, the J gene TRBJ2-2, with 10 nucleotides matching TRBD2. The sequencing sample was made of PBMCs or a T cell subset sorted from them (not recorded which). The clonotype originates from a man aged 18 to 35 who had mild COVID-19 (a few samples of this study predate the infection). Cell type and time point are not known. DNA for the CDR3: TGTGCCAGCAGTAGACGGAGCGGGGGGGCCGCCGGGGAGCTGTTTTTT. Translating it yields CASSRRSGGAAGELFF.